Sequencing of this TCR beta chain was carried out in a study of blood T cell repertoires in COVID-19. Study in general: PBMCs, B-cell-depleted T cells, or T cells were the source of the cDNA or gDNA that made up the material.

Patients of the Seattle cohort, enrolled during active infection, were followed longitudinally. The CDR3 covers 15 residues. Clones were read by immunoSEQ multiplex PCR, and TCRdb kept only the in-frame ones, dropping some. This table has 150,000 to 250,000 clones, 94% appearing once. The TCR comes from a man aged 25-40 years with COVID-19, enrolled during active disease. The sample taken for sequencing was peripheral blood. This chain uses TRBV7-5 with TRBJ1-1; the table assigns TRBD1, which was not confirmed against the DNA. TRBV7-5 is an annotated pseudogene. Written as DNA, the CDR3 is TGTGTCAGAAGCTCAATTGCCGACAGGGACACTGAAGCTTTCTTT. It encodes CVRSSIADRDTEAFF.